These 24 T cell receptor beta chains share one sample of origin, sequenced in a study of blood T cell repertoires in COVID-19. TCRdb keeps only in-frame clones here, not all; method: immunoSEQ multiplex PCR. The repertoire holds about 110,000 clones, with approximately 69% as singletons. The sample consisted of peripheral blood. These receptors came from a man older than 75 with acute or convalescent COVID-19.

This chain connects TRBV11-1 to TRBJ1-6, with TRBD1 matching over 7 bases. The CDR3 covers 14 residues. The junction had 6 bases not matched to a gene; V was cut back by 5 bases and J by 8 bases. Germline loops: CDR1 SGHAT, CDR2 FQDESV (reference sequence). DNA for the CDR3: TGTGCCAGCAGCGACCGACAGGGTTATTCACCCCTCCACTTT. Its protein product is CASSDRQGYSPLHF.

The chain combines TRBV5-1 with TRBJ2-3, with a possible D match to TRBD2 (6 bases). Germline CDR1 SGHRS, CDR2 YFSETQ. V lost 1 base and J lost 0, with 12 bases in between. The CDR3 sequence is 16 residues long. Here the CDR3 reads CASSLSPGTSTDTQYF. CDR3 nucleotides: TGCGCCAGCAGCTTGAGTCCGGGGACTAGCACAGATACGCAGTATTTT. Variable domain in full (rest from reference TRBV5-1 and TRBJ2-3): KAGVTQTPRYLIKTRGQQVTLSCSPISGHRSVSWYQQTPGQGLQFLFEYFSETQRNKGNFPGRFSGRQFSNSRSEMNVSTLELGDSALYLCASSLSPGTSTDTQYFGPGTRLTVL.

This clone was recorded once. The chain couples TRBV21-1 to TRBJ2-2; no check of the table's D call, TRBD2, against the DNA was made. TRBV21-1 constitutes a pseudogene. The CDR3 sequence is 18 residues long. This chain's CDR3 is CASSKVGLAGGNTGELFF. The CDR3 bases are TGTGCCAGCAGCAAGGTGGGACTAGCGGGGGGAAACACCGGGGAGCTGTTTTTT.

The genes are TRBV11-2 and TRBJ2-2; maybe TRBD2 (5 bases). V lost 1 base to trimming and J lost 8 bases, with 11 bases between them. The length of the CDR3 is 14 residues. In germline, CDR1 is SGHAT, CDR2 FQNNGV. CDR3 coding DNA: TGTGCCAGCAGCTTAGGTCGGGGAATGGGGGAGCTGTTTTTT. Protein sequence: CASSLGRGMGELFF.

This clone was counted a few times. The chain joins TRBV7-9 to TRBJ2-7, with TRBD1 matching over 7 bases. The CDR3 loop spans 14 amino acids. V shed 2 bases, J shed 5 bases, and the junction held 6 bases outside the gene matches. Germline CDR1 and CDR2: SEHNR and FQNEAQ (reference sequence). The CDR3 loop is CASSLRDSNNEQYF. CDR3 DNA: TGTGCCAGCAGCTTAAGGGACAGTAACAACGAGCAGTACTTC.

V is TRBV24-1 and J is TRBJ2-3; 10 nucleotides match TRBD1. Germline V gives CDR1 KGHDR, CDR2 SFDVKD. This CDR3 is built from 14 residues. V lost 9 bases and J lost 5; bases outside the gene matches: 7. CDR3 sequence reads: CATEGGQGLDTQYF. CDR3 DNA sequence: TGTGCCACCGAGGGGGGACAGGGGCTAGATACGCAGTATTTT.

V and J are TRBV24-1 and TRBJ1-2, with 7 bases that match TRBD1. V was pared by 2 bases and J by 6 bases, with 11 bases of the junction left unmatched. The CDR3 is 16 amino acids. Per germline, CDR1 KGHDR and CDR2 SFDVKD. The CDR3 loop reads CATSDSSRQGSNGYTF. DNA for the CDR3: TGTGCCACCAGTGATTCAAGCAGACAGGGCTCGAATGGCTACACCTTC.

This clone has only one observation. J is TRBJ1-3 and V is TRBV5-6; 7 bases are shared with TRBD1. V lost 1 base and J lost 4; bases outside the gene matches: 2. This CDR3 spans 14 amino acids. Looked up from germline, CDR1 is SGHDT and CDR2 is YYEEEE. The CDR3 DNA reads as TGTGCCAGCAGCTTGAGGGGGCTAGGAAACACCATATATTTT. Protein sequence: CASSLRGLGNTIYF.

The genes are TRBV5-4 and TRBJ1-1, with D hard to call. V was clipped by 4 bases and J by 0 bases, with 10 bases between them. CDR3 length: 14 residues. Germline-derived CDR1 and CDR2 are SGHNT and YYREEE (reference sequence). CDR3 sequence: CASSQQTLNTEAFF. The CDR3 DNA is TGTGCCAGCAGCCAACAGACCCTGAACACTGAAGCTTTCTTT.

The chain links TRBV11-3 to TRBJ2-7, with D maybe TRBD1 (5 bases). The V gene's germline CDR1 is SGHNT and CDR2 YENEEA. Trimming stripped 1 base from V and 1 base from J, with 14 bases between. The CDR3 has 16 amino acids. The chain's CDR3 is CASSLGGPQGSYEQYF. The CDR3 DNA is TGTGCCAGCAGCTTAGGGGGCCCGCAGGGTTCCTACGAGCAGTACTTC.

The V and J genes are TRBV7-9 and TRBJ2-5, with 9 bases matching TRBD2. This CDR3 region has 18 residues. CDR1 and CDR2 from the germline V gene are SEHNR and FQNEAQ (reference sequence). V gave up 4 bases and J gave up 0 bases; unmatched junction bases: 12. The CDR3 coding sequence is TGTGCCAGCAGCTCCCCGGGACTAGCTCCCCCGAACCAAGAGACCCAGTACTTC. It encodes CASSSPGLAPPNQETQYF.

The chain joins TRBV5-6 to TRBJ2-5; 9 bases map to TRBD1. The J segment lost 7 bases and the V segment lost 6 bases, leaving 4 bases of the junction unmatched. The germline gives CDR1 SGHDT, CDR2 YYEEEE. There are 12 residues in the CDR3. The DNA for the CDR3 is TGTGCCAGCAAGGCGACAGGGGGGACCCAGTACTTC. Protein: CASKATGGTQYF.

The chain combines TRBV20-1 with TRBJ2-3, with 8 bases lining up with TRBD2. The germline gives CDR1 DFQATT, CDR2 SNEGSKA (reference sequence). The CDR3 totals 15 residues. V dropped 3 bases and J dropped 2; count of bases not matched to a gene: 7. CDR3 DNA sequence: TGCAGTGCTAGTGGTAGCGGGGTTATCACAGATACGCAGTATTTT. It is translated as CSASGSGVITDTQYF.

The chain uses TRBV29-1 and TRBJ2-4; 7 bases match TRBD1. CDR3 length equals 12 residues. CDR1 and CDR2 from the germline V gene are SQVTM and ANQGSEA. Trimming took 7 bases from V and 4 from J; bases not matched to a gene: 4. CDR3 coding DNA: TGCAGCGCAACAGGGGATAAAAACATTCAGTACTTC. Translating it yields CSATGDKNIQYF.

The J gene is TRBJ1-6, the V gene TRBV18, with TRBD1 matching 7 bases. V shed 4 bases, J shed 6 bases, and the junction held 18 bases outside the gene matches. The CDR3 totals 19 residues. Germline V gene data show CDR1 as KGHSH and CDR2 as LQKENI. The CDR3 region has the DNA TGTGCCAGCTCACTCAGACCGGACAGGCAAAGCACGGGTAATTCACCCCTCCACTTT. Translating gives CASSLRPDRQSTGNSPLHF.

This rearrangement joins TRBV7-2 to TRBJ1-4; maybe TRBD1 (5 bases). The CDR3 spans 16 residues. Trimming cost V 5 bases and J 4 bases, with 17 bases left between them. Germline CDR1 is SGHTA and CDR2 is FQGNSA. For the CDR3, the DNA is TGTGCCAGCAGCCCCCATCTAGAGACAGTTAATGAAAAACTGTTTTTT. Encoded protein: CASSPHLETVNEKLFF.

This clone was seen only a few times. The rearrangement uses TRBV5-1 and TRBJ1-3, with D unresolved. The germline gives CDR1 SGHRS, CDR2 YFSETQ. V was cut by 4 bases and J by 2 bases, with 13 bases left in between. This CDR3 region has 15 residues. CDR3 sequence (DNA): TGCGCCAGCAGCCGGGGTCAGCCGGCTGGAAACACCATATATTTT. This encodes CASSRGQPAGNTIYF. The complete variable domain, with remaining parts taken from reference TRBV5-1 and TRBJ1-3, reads KAGVTQTPRYLIKTRGQQVTLSCSPISGHRSVSWYQQTPGQGLQFLFEYFSETQRNKGNFPGRFSGRQFSNSRSEMNVSTLELGDSALYLCASSRGQPAGNTIYFGEGSWLTVV.

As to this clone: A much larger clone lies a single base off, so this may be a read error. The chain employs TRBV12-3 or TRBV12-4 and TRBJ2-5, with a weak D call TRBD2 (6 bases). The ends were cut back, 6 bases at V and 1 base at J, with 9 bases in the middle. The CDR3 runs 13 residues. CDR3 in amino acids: CASSRDFQETQYF. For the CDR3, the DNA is TGTGCCAGCAGCCGGGACTTCCAAGAGACCCAGTACTTC.

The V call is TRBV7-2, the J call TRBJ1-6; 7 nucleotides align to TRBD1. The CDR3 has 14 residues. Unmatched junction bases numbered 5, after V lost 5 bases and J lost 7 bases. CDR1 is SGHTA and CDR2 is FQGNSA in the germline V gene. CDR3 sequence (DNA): TGTGCCAGCAGCACCCCGGGACAGAATTCACCCCTCCACTTT. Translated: CASSTPGQNSPLHF.

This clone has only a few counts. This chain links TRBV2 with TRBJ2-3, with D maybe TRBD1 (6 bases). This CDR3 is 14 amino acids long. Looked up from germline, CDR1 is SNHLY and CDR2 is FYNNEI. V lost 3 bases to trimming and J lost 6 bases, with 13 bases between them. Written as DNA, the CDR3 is TGTGCCAGCAGTGAGCTGGGGGCTGGGGATACGCAGTATTTT. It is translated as CASSELGAGDTQYF.

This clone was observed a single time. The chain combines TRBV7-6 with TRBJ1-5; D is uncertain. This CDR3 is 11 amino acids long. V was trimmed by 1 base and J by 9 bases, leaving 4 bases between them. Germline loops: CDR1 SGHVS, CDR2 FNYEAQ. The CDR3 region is CASSLGGPQHF. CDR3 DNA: TGTGCCAGCAGCTTAGGAGGGCCCCAGCATTTT.

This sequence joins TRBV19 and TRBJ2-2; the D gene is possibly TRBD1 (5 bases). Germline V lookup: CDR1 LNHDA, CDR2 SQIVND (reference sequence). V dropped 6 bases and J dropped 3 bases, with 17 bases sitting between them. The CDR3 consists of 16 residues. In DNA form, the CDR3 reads TGTGCCAGTAGCCGGACCTCAGGGTCTGACACCGGGGAGCTGTTTTTT. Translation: CASSRTSGSDTGELFF.

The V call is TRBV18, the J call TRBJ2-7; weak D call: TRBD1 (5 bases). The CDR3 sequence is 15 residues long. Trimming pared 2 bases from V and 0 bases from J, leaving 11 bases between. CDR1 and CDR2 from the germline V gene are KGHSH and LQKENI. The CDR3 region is CASSPSRQNSYEQYF. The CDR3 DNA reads TGTGCCAGCTCACCATCACGACAGAACTCCTACGAGCAGTACTTC. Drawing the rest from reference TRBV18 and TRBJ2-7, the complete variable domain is NAGVMQNPRHLVRRRGQEARLRCSPMKGHSHVYWYRQLPEEGLKFMVYLQKENIIDESGMPKERFSAEFPKEGPSILRIQQVVRGDSAAYFCASSPSRQNSYEQYFGPGTRLTVT.

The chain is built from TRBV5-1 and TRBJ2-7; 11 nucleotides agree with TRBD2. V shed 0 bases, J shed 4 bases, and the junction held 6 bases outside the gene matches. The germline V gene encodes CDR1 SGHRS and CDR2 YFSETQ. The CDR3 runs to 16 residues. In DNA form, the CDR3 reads TGCGCCAGCAGCTTGGCACTAGCGGGAGTATTATACGAGCAGTACTTC. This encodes CASSLALAGVLYEQYF.